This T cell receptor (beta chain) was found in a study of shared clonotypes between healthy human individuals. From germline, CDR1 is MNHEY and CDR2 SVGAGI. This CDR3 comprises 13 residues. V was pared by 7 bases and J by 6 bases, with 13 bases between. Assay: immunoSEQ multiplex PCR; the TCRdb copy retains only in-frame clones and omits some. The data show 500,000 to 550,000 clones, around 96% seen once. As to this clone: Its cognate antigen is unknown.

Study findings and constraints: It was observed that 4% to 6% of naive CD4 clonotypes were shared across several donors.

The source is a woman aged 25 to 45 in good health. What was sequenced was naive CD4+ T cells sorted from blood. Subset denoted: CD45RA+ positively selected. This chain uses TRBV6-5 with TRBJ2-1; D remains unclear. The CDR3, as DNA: TGTGCCAGCAAGGACCTTTCGGTCAATGAGCAGTTCTTC. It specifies CASKDLSVNEQFF.